The 20 T cell receptor beta chains listed next were all sequenced from one sample in a study of response to subunit inactivated influenza vaccine. TCRdb re-called the RT-PCR reads through MiXCR, storing one row per CDR3 protein. The sample lists just under 550,000 distinct CDR3 sequences; around 21% were seen once. Separately, the same data were catalogued under a study of T cells expressing NK-cell markers. That paper notes: The cDNA for TCR beta came from 5'RACE template switching with UMIs.

The sequencing used CD4+ T cells sorted from PBMCs, collected 11 to 12 days after vaccination. The receptors come from a man in his forties or fifties who received an inactivated influenza vaccine.

The table lists this clonotype with a few counts. V usage is TRBV7-2 and J usage is TRBJ2-5; D not resolved. Trimming shortened V by 7 bases and J by 3 bases, and 12 bases separated the two germline ends. The CDR3 is 13 amino acids. Germline V gene sequence: CDR1 SGHTA, CDR2 FQGNSA. CDR3 sequence reads: CASTRFDEETQYF. CDR3 nucleotides: TGTGCCAGCACCCGATTCGACGAAGAGACCCAGTACTTC. The full variable domain, with the rest looked up from reference TRBV7-2 and TRBJ2-5, is GAGVSQSPSNKVTEKGKDVELRCDPISGHTALYWYRQSLGQGLEFLIYFQGNSAPDKSGLPSDRFSAERTGGSVSTLTIQRTQQEDSAVYLCASTRFDEETQYFGPGTRLLVL.

The V call is TRBV20-1, the J call TRBJ2-7, with 9 bases lining up with TRBD2. CDR3 length: 14 amino acids. The V and J ends lost 6 bases and 2 bases, in that order; junction bases with no gene match: 8. Germline V gene sequence: CDR1 DFQATT, CDR2 SNEGSKA (reference sequence). The CDR3 DNA sequence: TGCAGTGCCGGCGGGGGGGGCTATGCCTACGAGCAGTACTTC. Its protein is CSAGGGGYAYEQYF.

This clonotype was picked up a small number of times. The rearrangement joins TRBV4-1 to TRBJ2-7, with D hard to call. With 5 bases removed from V and 5 bases from J, the gap between germline ends came to 19 bases. Germline CDR1 reads MGHRA; CDR2 reads YSYEKL. The CDR3 totals 15 residues. This CDR3 is CASSERFVKTDEQYF. DNA of the CDR3: TGCGCCAGCAGCGAGAGGTTTGTAAAAACGGACGAGCAGTACTTC.

The chain recombines TRBV11-2 with TRBJ2-7, with a tentative D call TRBD1 (7 bases). The germline V and J ends were trimmed by 5 bases and 3 bases, with 14 bases remaining between them. The CDR3 is 14 amino acids. The germline V gene has CDR1 SGHAT and CDR2 FQNNGV. CDR3 in amino acids: CASSASGGNYEQYF. In DNA form, the CDR3 reads TGTGCCAGCAGCGCGTCAGGGGGGAACTACGAGCAGTACTTC.

This clonotype was seen a handful of times. V and J are TRBV7-2 and TRBJ2-3, with D tentatively TRBD2 (7 bases). V lost 3 bases and J 1 base, leaving 14 bases between the germline ends. Germline CDR1 is SGHTA and CDR2 is FQGNSA. CDR3 length: 16 amino acids. CDR3 in amino acids: CASSFRGGAGTDTQYF. In nucleotides, the CDR3 is TGTGCCAGCAGCTTTCGAGGGGGGGCCGGCACAGATACGCAGTATTTT.

J is TRBJ2-7 and V is TRBV20-1, with D unclear. V was shortened by 1 base and J by 9 bases, with 19 bases between the two germline ends. CDR1 is DFQATT, CDR2 SNEGSKA, per germline (reference sequence). This CDR3 is 14 amino acids long. CDR3 region: CSARGSWGRIGQYF. CDR3 DNA: TGCAGTGCTAGAGGGAGTTGGGGTCGGATAGGGCAGTACTTC.

The chain combines TRBV7-2 with TRBJ2-1, with a possible D match to TRBD1 (5 bases). CDR1 is SGHTA, CDR2 FQGNSA, per germline. This CDR3 is built from 16 residues. Between the trimmed V and J ends, which lost 1 base and 0 bases, there was a span of 10 bases. The CDR3 region has the DNA TGTGCCAGCAGCTTAGAATCTGGACACTCCTACAATGAGCAGTTCTTC. This gives the protein CASSLESGHSYNEQFF.

The chain carries TRBV5-1 and TRBJ2-1; D may be TRBD2 (6 bases). The CDR3 spans 12 residues. Germline V lookup: CDR1 SGHRS, CDR2 YFSETQ. V lost 2 bases and J lost 9, with 9 bases in between. The chain's CDR3 is CASSFPGAEQFF. As DNA, the CDR3 is TGCGCCAGCAGCTTTCCGGGAGCTGAGCAGTTCTTC.

This clonotype appeared a few times. The chain has TRBV10-3 and TRBJ1-1; D call uncertain. Trimming took 2 bases from V and 12 from J, leaving 10 bases between them. CDR3 length: 11 residues. Germline V lookup: CDR1 ENHRY, CDR2 SYGVKD. This CDR3 reads CAISEAERTFF. CDR3 nucleotide sequence: TGTGCCATCAGTGAGGCGGAACGGACTTTCTTT.

The V and J genes are TRBV12-3 or TRBV12-4 and TRBJ2-1; 9 bases are shared with TRBD2. The CDR3 covers 16 residues. The trim removed 6 bases at V and 0 bases at J, leaving 6 bases unmatched. This chain's CDR3 is CASRDDSGSSYNEQFF. The CDR3 DNA follows: TGTGCCAGCAGGGACGATAGCGGGAGCTCCTACAATGAGCAGTTCTTC.

This clonotype has a handful of counts. The V and J genes are TRBV5-1 and TRBJ2-7; 9 bases line up with TRBD1. This CDR3 spans 15 amino acids. V dropped 0 bases and J dropped 3; count of bases not matched to a gene: 4. CDR1 and CDR2 (germline): SGHRS, YFSETQ. CDR3 sequence reads: CASSLVGTGYYEQYF. The CDR3 nucleotides are TGCGCCAGCAGCTTGGTTGGGACAGGGTACTACGAGCAGTACTTC.

Turning to this clonotype: Since a much larger clone is just one base distant, this may be a read error. V is TRBV29-1 and J is TRBJ2-7; D gene unclear. The V end was cut by 4 bases, the J end by 3 bases, with 16 bases between. The germline CDR1 and CDR2 sequences are SQVTM and ANQGSEA. This CDR3 contains 14 residues. Written as DNA, the CDR3 is TGCAGCGTTGTAGGACGCGGAAAAGGCTACGAGCAGTACTTC. Amino acids: CSVVGRGKGYEQYF.

The CDR3 region has the DNA TGCGCCAGCAGCCAAGTGGGGGGGGTCGGGGAGCTGTTTTTT. Encoded protein: CASSQVGGVGELFF. The J gene is TRBJ2-2, the V gene TRBV4-1; 7 bases fit TRBD2. With 1 base clipped from V and 7 bases from J, the junction kept 3 bases outside the gene matches. Germline lookup yields CDR1 MGHRA and CDR2 YSYEKL. The CDR3 has 14 amino acids.

The chain recombines TRBV5-1 with TRBJ2-7, with 10 bases lining up with TRBD2. The CDR3 spans 15 residues. CDR1 is SGHRS and CDR2 is YFSETQ in the germline V gene. With 4 bases clipped from V and 7 bases from J, the junction kept 11 bases outside the gene matches. CDR3 DNA: TGCGCCAGCAGCACCCGTGGGCTAGCGGGGGCGGAGCAGTACTTC. Encoded protein: CASSTRGLAGAEQYF. Based on the CDR3 plus reference TRBV5-1 and TRBJ2-7, the full variable domain is KAGVTQTPRYLIKTRGQQVTLSCSPISGHRSVSWYQQTPGQGLQFLFEYFSETQRNKGNFPGRFSGRQFSNSRSEMNVSTLELGDSALYLCASSTRGLAGAEQYFGPGTRLTVT.

This clonotype was picked up one time. The rearrangement joins TRBV10-3 to TRBJ2-5; 7 positions agree with TRBD2. Germline-derived CDR1 and CDR2 are ENHRY and SYGVKD. V trimming: 0 bases; J trimming: 6 bases; junction bases outside the gene matches: 4. There are 14 residues in the CDR3. The CDR3 bases are TGTGCCATCAGTGAGTCGGGGGGGGAAAAGACCCAGTACTTC. As protein: CAISESGGEKTQYF.

The chain employs TRBV2 and TRBJ1-1, with D possibly matching TRBD1 (6 bases). V lost 3 bases and J lost 1, with 15 bases in between. Per germline, CDR1 SNHLY and CDR2 FYNNEI. This CDR3 contains 16 residues. The CDR3 spells CASSEQSRGRNTEAFF. DNA for the CDR3: TGTGCCAGCAGTGAGCAATCCAGGGGTAGGAACACTGAAGCTTTCTTT.

V is TRBV2 and J is TRBJ1-1; 9 positions match TRBD1. V lost 3 bases, J lost 8 bases, and 4 bases stayed unmatched. Germline assignment: CDR1 SNHLY and CDR2 FYNNEI. The CDR3 is 13 residues long. CDR3 in amino acids: CASSENRGREAFF. Here the CDR3 DNA reads TGTGCCAGCAGTGAGAACAGGGGGCGGGAAGCTTTCTTT.

This clonotype was picked up many times. V and J are TRBV5-1 and TRBJ1-2; TRBD1 agrees at 7 bases. V gave up 4 bases and J gave up 1 base; unmatched junction bases: 4. Germline CDR1 SGHRS, CDR2 YFSETQ. The CDR3 runs 14 residues. The CDR3 reads CASSKGQNNYGYTF. CDR3 sequence (DNA): TGCGCCAGCAGCAAGGGACAGAATAACTATGGCTACACCTTC. The whole variable domain, remainder taken from reference TRBV5-1 and TRBJ1-2, is KAGVTQTPRYLIKTRGQQVTLSCSPISGHRSVSWYQQTPGQGLQFLFEYFSETQRNKGNFPGRFSGRQFSNSRSEMNVSTLELGDSALYLCASSKGQNNYGYTFGSGTRLTVV.

This clonotype was counted only a few times. The chain joins TRBV12-3 or TRBV12-4 to TRBJ2-2; 8 bases align to TRBD2. The CDR3 is 16 residues long. Trimming removed 5 bases from V and 1 base from J; junction bases left unmatched: 6. The CDR3, as DNA: TGTGCCAGCAGTCTTGGACTAGCAGAGAACACCGGGGAGCTGTTTTTT. Translated, it gives CASSLGLAENTGELFF.

The CDR3 protein is CASSLVLGAPTGYTF. DNA of the CDR3: TGCGCCAGCAGCTTGGTTTTGGGGGCCCCCACGGGCTACACCTTC. The V gene is TRBV5-1, the J gene TRBJ1-2, with a tentative D call TRBD1 (6 bases). The germline V and J ends were trimmed by 0 bases and 8 bases, with 17 bases remaining between them. CDR3 size: 15 residues. Germline-derived CDR1 and CDR2 are SGHRS and YFSETQ.